The 30 T cell receptor beta chains listed next were all sequenced from one sample in a study of cytomegalovirus exposure and HLA in healthy donors. Use of 60 Vbeta and 13 Jbeta primers characterized the PCR. Using immunoSEQ multiplex PCR, the repertoire was profiled, and TCRdb retains in-frame clones only, with some absent. In total, the table holds about 140,000 clones. Specimen: PBMCs. These receptor sequences come from a man aged 35 to 55 in good health and CMV-seronegative.

DNA of the CDR3: TGTGCCAGCAGCCAAGATCGGTCTACCGGGGAGCTGTTTTTT. Its translation is CASSQDRSTGELFF. The J gene is TRBJ2-2, the V gene TRBV4-2; D not resolved. CDR1 and CDR2 (germline): LGHNA, YNFKEQ. Trimming cost V 0 bases and J 5 bases, with 7 bases left between them. The CDR3 is made up of 14 amino acids.

The CDR3 is CASSMGGGTEAFF. Written as DNA, the CDR3 is TGTGCCAGTAGTATGGGAGGTGGTACTGAAGCTTTCTTT. The chain carries TRBV19 and TRBJ1-1; D call uncertain. The CDR3 runs 13 residues. The V end was cut by 3 bases, the J end by 5 bases, with 10 bases between. Germline V gene sequence: CDR1 LNHDA, CDR2 SQIVND (reference sequence).

The gene calls are TRBV2 and TRBJ2-7; D gene ambiguous. The V gene's germline CDR1 is SNHLY and CDR2 FYNNEI. This CDR3 is built from 11 residues. Trimming took off 4 bases at V and 12 bases at J, with 13 bases between the two ends. The chain's CDR3 is CASSGSVVMYF. DNA for the CDR3: TGTGCCAGCAGTGGATCGGTCGTTATGTACTTC.

This chain links TRBV9 with TRBJ2-1; 14 bases map to TRBD2. The V segment lost 1 base and the J segment 6 bases; nucleotides outside the gene matches: 9. The germline gives CDR1 SGDLS, CDR2 YYNGEE. This CDR3 is 18 amino acids long. CDR3 loop: CASSVTPEGLAGGNEQFF. The CDR3 nucleotides read TGTGCCAGCAGCGTAACCCCAGAAGGACTAGCGGGGGGCAATGAGCAGTTCTTC. The full variable domain, rest sourced from reference TRBV9 and TRBJ2-1, is DSGVTQTPKHLITATGQRVTLRCSPRSGDLSVYWYQQSLDQGLQFLIQYYNGEERAKGNILERFSAQQFPDLHSELNLSSLELGDSALYFCASSVTPEGLAGGNEQFFGPGTRLTVL.

V usage is TRBV2 and J usage is TRBJ2-1; D possibly corresponds to TRBD1 (7 bases). V was cut by 10 bases and J by 5 bases, with 15 bases left in between. Germline CDR1 and CDR2: SNHLY and FYNNEI. The length of the CDR3 is 13 residues. The DNA for the CDR3 is TGTGCCACCCGGAGGGGGCCCAACAATGAGCAGTTCTTC. Amino acid sequence: CATRRGPNNEQFF.

The chain uses TRBV18 and TRBJ1-4; 12 bases match TRBD1. This CDR3 is 18 amino acids long. Trimming at V came to 5 bases and at J to 6 bases, leaving 13 bases not matched to a gene. Germline CDR1 reads KGHSH; CDR2 reads LQKENI. The CDR3 spells CASSSGTGGLGEDEKLFF. DNA for the CDR3: TGTGCCAGCTCATCAGGGACAGGGGGCCTGGGCGAAGATGAAAAACTGTTTTTT. The whole variable domain, remainder taken from reference TRBV18 and TRBJ1-4, is NAGVMQNPRHLVRRRGQEARLRCSPMKGHSHVYWYRQLPEEGLKFMVYLQKENIIDESGMPKERFSAEFPKEGPSILRIQQVVRGDSAAYFCASSSGTGGLGEDEKLFFGSGTQLSVL.

The V gene is TRBV2, the J gene TRBJ1-2; TRBD1 matches 8 bases. The V gene end was trimmed by 7 bases and the J gene end by 4 bases; junction bases not matched to a gene: 11. Germline CDR1 is SNHLY and CDR2 is FYNNEI. CDR3 length: 15 residues. The CDR3, as DNA: TGTGCCAGCAATCCTACAGGGGGGATTCTCTATGGCTACACCTTC. Protein sequence: CASNPTGGILYGYTF.

CDR3 in amino acids: CASSQPPTGWTEAFF. Here the CDR3 DNA reads TGTGCCAGCAGTCAACCTCCCACAGGGTGGACTGAAGCTTTCTTT. This chain joins TRBV6-5 and TRBJ1-1, with D perhaps TRBD1 (6 bases). Germline-derived CDR1 and CDR2 are MNHEY and SVGAGI. The V and J ends lost 5 bases and 5 bases respectively, with 18 bases between them. The CDR3 is 15 amino acids.

CDR3 amino acids: CASSLGRVHTYEQYF. CDR3 sequence (DNA): TGTGCCAGCAGCTTAGGCAGGGTACATACCTACGAGCAGTACTTC. This chain joins TRBV11-2 and TRBJ2-7, with D possibly matching TRBD1 (5 bases). Germline CDR1 SGHAT, CDR2 FQNNGV. The CDR3 spans 15 residues. With 1 base removed from V and 2 bases from J, the gap between germline ends came to 12 bases.

V and J are TRBV4-1 and TRBJ1-4, with D unclear. V was clipped by 1 base and J by 8 bases, with 17 bases between them. Germline lookup yields CDR1 MGHRA and CDR2 YSYEKL. The CDR3 is 16 residues long. CDR3 coding DNA: TGCGCCAGCAGCCAAGGTCGAAACGCCCGAGGGGAAAAACTGTTTTTT. Its protein is CASSQGRNARGEKLFF.

The chain is built from TRBV6-6 and TRBJ1-1; 10 bases are a match to TRBD1. The J segment lost 5 bases and the V segment lost 5 bases, leaving 5 bases of the junction unmatched. The CDR3 totals 14 residues. Per germline, CDR1 MNHNY and CDR2 SVGAGI (reference sequence). The CDR3 sequence is CASSRGQGETEAFF. Written as DNA, the CDR3 is TGTGCCAGCAGTCGCGGACAGGGGGAGACTGAAGCTTTCTTT.

The V gene is TRBV5-6, the J gene TRBJ2-3; a possible D gene is TRBD1 (6 bases). The CDR3 consists of 14 residues. CDR1 SGHDT and CDR2 YYEEEE come from the germline V gene. Trimming removed 3 bases from V and 2 bases from J, with 10 bases in between. The CDR3 bases are TGTGCCAGCAGCTCGACAGGCTCCACAGATACGCAGTATTTT. It is translated as CASSSTGSTDTQYF.

CDR3 coding DNA: TGCGCCAGCAGACCCGAAAACAGGGGAAACACCTTC. It codes for CASRPENRGNTF. The chain employs TRBV5-1 and TRBJ1-2; 7 bases align to TRBD1. The CDR3 consists of 12 residues. CDR1 and CDR2 from the germline V gene are SGHRS and YFSETQ. Trimming at V came to 5 bases and at J to 12 bases, leaving 10 bases not matched to a gene.

V and J are TRBV28 and TRBJ2-3; TRBD2 agrees at 12 bases. Looked up from germline, CDR1 is MDHEN and CDR2 is SYDVKM. The CDR3 consists of 18 residues. Losses at the gene ends were 5 bases for V and 0 bases for J; bases not matched to a gene: 9. DNA for the CDR3: TGTGCCAGCAGTGATCTAGCGGGGGGGCCCACTAGCACAGATACGCAGTATTTT. This codes for CASSDLAGGPTSTDTQYF.

This chain links TRBV19 with TRBJ1-4; D is uncertain. This CDR3 region has 15 residues. CDR1 LNHDA and CDR2 SQIVND come from the germline V gene (reference sequence). Between the trimmed V and J ends, which lost 5 bases and 3 bases, there was a span of 13 bases. CDR3 protein: CASSLGGFPNEKLFF. The CDR3 DNA sequence: TGTGCCAGTAGTCTGGGAGGCTTTCCTAATGAAAAACTGTTTTTT.

The genes are TRBV7-2 and TRBJ1-2; 9 bases agree with TRBD1. CDR3 length: 16 amino acids. CDR1 and CDR2 from the germline V gene are SGHTA and FQGNSA. V trimming: 5 bases; J trimming: 6 bases; junction bases outside the gene matches: 13. The DNA for the CDR3 is TGTGCCAGCAGCCCAGCTAACAGGGGGCGCGACGATGGCTACACCTTC. It yields the protein CASSPANRGRDDGYTF.

This rearrangement joins TRBV28 to TRBJ1-2; TRBD1 agrees at 10 bases. There are 16 residues in the CDR3. CDR1 is MDHEN, CDR2 SYDVKM, per germline. V gave up 5 bases and J gave up 4 bases; unmatched junction bases: 10. The CDR3 spells CASSRRPGQGTYGYTF. CDR3 DNA sequence: TGTGCCAGCAGTAGAAGACCGGGACAGGGGACCTATGGCTACACCTTC.

The chain has TRBV11-1 and TRBJ1-6; D call uncertain. Trimming left V 3 bases short and J 7 bases short, with 4 bases between. The CDR3 contains 12 residues. The germline CDR1 and CDR2 sequences are SGHAT and FQDESV (reference sequence). The CDR3 nucleotides are TGTGCCAGCAGCTTTATGAATTCACCCCTCCACTTT. Translating gives CASSFMNSPLHF.

J is TRBJ1-2 and V is TRBV5-4; D unresolved. Germline CDR1 reads SGHNT; CDR2 reads YYREEE (reference sequence). V dropped 4 bases and J dropped 6 bases, with 7 bases sitting between them. This CDR3 comprises 11 residues. The CDR3 here is CASSSLDGYTF. CDR3 DNA: TGTGCCAGCAGCAGCCTAGATGGCTACACCTTC.

V and J are TRBV6-4 and TRBJ1-4, with D maybe TRBD1 (6 bases). Between the trimmed V and J ends, which lost 9 bases and 4 bases, there was a span of 9 bases. Germline V lookup: CDR1 MRHNA, CDR2 SNTAGT. This CDR3 has 12 residues. CDR3 sequence reads: CARDSHNEKLFF. The CDR3 region has the DNA TGTGCCAGGGACAGCCATAATGAAAAACTGTTTTTT.

The rearrangement joins TRBV5-4 to TRBJ2-1; 8 nucleotides align to TRBD1. J gave up 3 bases and V 4 bases, and 6 bases lay outside the gene matches. The CDR3 is 15 amino acids. The germline gives CDR1 SGHNT, CDR2 YYREEE (reference sequence). The CDR3 here is CASSPRTGIYNEQFF. The CDR3 DNA is TGTGCCAGCAGCCCTCGGACAGGGATCTACAATGAGCAGTTCTTC.

The gene calls are TRBV6-5 and TRBJ1-2; a possible D gene is TRBD1 (6 bases). Germline CDR1 reads MNHEY; CDR2 reads SVGAGI. V was pared by 6 bases and J by 5 bases, with 16 bases between. The CDR3 is made up of 14 amino acids. The CDR3 region has the DNA TGTGCCAGCAGCCCCTCCCTCCAGGGGTATGGCTACACCTTC. This codes for CASSPSLQGYGYTF.

The chain has TRBV4-3 and TRBJ1-4; D is uncertain. V lost 0 bases and J 7 bases, leaving 9 bases between the germline ends. The CDR3 contains 14 residues. CDR1 is LGHNA, CDR2 YSLEER, per germline. Here the CDR3 DNA reads TGCGCCAGCAGCCAAGACCACCAGTTTGAAAAACTGTTTTTT. This codes for CASSQDHQFEKLFF.

To note about this clone: Within the sample, other DNA sequences also encode this same CDR3. This chain links TRBV5-4 with TRBJ2-5; 16 nucleotides agree with TRBD2. Germline CDR1 is SGHNT and CDR2 is YYREEE (reference sequence). Trimming cost V 4 bases and J 3 bases; bases outside gene matches: 6. The CDR3 sequence is 17 residues long. The DNA of the CDR3 is TGTGCCAGCAGCCCGGGACTAGCGGGGGGGCCGGAAGAGACCCAGTACTTC. Its protein product is CASSPGLAGGPEETQYF.

V usage is TRBV27 and J usage is TRBJ2-2; D gene uncertain. Trimming took 0 bases from V and 4 from J, leaving 9 bases between them. CDR3 length equals 15 residues. Germline values: CDR1 MNHEY, CDR2 SMNVEV (reference sequence). The CDR3 spells CASSLSILGTGELFF. CDR3 bases: TGTGCCAGCAGTTTATCGATACTCGGCACCGGGGAGCTGTTTTTT.

V gene TRBV4-1 combines with J gene TRBJ2-7, with 9 positions matching TRBD1. Germline V gene sequence: CDR1 MGHRA, CDR2 YSYEKL. This CDR3 is built from 13 residues. V lost 4 bases and J lost 6; bases outside the gene matches: 4. CDR3 in DNA: TGCGCCAGCAGCCGGGACAGGGTCAGCGAGCAGTACTTC. It is translated as CASSRDRVSEQYF.

The V gene is TRBV6-1, the J gene TRBJ1-5, with 8 bases fitting TRBD1. V trimming: 4 bases; J trimming: 0 bases; junction bases outside the gene matches: 5. The CDR3 totals 16 residues. Germline CDR1 is MNHNS and CDR2 is SASEGT. This chain's CDR3 is CASSVWDRHSNQPQHF. CDR3 nucleotides: TGTGCCAGCAGTGTGTGGGACAGGCATAGCAATCAGCCCCAGCATTTT.

The V call is TRBV7-6, the J call TRBJ2-5; no reliable D call. There are 17 residues in the CDR3. Germline CDR1 SGHVS, CDR2 FNYEAQ. Trimming removed 7 bases from V and 1 base from J, with 22 bases in between. The CDR3 protein is CASTHKISPTTQETQYF. CDR3 DNA sequence: TGTGCCAGCACCCACAAGATTAGCCCTACAACCCAAGAGACCCAGTACTTC.

This chain uses TRBV11-3 with TRBJ2-5, with D maybe TRBD2 (6 bases). V was pared by 3 bases and J by 3 bases, with 8 bases between. CDR3 size: 13 residues. Germline CDR1 reads SGHNT; CDR2 reads YENEEA. The CDR3 loop reads CASSFGGKETQYF. For the CDR3, the DNA is TGTGCCAGCAGCTTTGGGGGGAAAGAGACCCAGTACTTC.

The chain links TRBV19 to TRBJ2-5; TRBD1 matches at 7 bases. Gene TRBJ2-7 matches the end of the DNA better, so the J call may be wrong. Germline lookup yields CDR1 LNHDA and CDR2 SQIVND (reference sequence). The length of the CDR3 is 13 residues. This CDR3 reads CASSHRGSYEQYF. The CDR3 DNA reads TGTGCCAGTAGTCACAGGGGATCTTACGAGCAGTACTTC.